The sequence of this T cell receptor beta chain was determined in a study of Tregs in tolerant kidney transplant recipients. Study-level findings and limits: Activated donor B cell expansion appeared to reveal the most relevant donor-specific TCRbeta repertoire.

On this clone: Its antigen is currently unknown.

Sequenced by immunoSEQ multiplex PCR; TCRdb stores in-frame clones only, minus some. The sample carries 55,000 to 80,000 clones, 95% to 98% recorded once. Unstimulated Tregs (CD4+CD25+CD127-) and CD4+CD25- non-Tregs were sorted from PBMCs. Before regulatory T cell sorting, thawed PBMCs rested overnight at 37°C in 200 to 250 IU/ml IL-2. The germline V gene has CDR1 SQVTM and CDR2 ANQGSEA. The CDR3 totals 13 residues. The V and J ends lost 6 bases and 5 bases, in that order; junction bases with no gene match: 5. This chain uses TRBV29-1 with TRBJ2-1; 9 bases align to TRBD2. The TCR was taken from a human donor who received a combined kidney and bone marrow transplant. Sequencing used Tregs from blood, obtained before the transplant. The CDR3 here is CSVYSGRNNEQFF. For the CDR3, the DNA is TGCAGCGTGTATAGCGGGAGAAACAATGAGCAGTTCTTC.